A selection of T cell receptor beta chains follows, all from one sample in a study of blood T cell repertoires in COVID-19. Data came from immunoSEQ multiplex PCR; TCRdb stores just in-frame clones and leaves some out. This table holds under 130,000 clones, 69% found once. Material: peripheral blood. These receptors originate from a man older than 75 with acute or convalescent COVID-19. Each CDR3 is given with its conserved first and last residue. The order of the fields is J gene, D gene, V gene, clone size, CDR3 DNA, CDR3 protein. D genes are given only for firm matches. Rows give clone size only sometimes, using once, few, many, or a class for an expanded clone.

TRBJ2-1 - TRBV9 - TGTGCCAGCAGCGTTCGGGGAGACAATGAGCAGTTCTTC CASSVRGDNEQFF
TRBJ1-2 - TRBV28 once TGTGCCAGCAGTTTTTCGGGGGGTAACTATGGCTACACCTTC CASSFSGGNYGYTF
TRBJ1-4 - TRBV7-9 - TGTGCCAGCAGCTCGTCGAGGGAGGGAGAAAAACTGTTTTTT CASSSSREGEKLFF
TRBJ2-7 TRBD1 TRBV18 - TGTGCCAGCTCACGGGACAGGGGGACACACGAGCAGTACTTC CASSRDRGTHEQYF
TRBJ2-1 TRBD2 TRBV5-4 - TGTGCCAGCAGCCTAAGGACTAGCGTATCCAATGAGCAGTTCTTC CASSLRTSVSNEQFF
TRBJ2-7 TRBD1 TRBV7-2 - TGTGCCAGCAGCTTAACGGGACAGTACGAGCAGTACTTC CASSLTGQYEQYF
TRBJ1-5 - TRBV6-4 - TGTGCCAGCACCACGGAGAGGGGCAATCAGCCCCAGCATTTT CASTTERGNQPQHF
TRBJ2-1 - TRBV5-4 - TGTGCCAGCAGCTTGCCTGGCCTGAGGAACAATGAGCAGTTCTTC CASSLPGLRNNEQFF
TRBJ2-7 TRBD2 TRBV29-1 - TGCAGCGTGGGACGGGAGGGTTCCGAGCAGTACTTC CSVGREGSEQYF
TRBJ1-4 - TRBV24-1 - TGTGCCACCAGCGCAGGTCCTAATGAAAAACTGTTTTTT CATSAGPNEKLFF
TRBJ1-4 - TRBV5-4 few TGTGCCAGCAGCTTGGGGGGCAGCTCAACTAATGAAAAACTGTTTTTT CASSLGGSSTNEKLFF
TRBJ2-7 - TRBV27 medium-sized TGTGCCAGCAGTTTATACGGGAGTGGCTACGAGCAGTACTTC CASSLYGSGYEQYF
TRBJ2-2 TRBD2 TRBV11-2 few TGTGCCAGCAGCTTACTTGCGGGAGTACCCGGGGAGCTGTTTTTT CASSLLAGVPGELFF
TRBJ2-7 - TRBV10-3 - TGTGCCATCAGTGAGTCGACGGTGGCGGAAGGCTCCTACGAGCAGTACTTC CAISESTVAEGSYEQYF
TRBJ2-1 TRBD2 TRBV3-1/TRBV3-2 - TGTGCCAGCAGCCCCTGCGAGCGGGAAGGTAATGAGCAGTTCTTC CASSPCEREGNEQFF
TRBJ2-7 - TRBV9 - TGTGCCAGCAGCCCCAAGGGGTTGGCGGACTACGAGCAGTACTTC CASSPKGLADYEQYF
TRBJ2-5 - TRBV5-8 - TGTGCCAGCAGCTTGGCCAGACAGTCCGGGACCCAGTACTTC CASSLARQSGTQYF
TRBJ2-5 TRBD2 TRBV7-9 - TGTGCCAGCAGCTCGGGACTAGCGGGAGGGGGAGGAGAGACCCAGTACTTC CASSSGLAGGGGETQYF
TRBJ1-5 TRBD1 TRBV28 few TGTGCCAGCAGTCAACGACAGGGGAGGAATCAGCCCCAGCATTTT CASSQRQGRNQPQHF
TRBJ2-1 - TRBV7-9 - TGTGCCAGCAGCTTAGGGTCGGTGATTTACAATGAGCAGTTCTTC CASSLGSVIYNEQFF
TRBJ2-5 - TRBV27 - TGTGCCAGCAGAATACAGGGAACAGAGACCCAGTACTTC CASRIQGTETQYF